Reported below is one T cell receptor (beta chain). Antigen unknown. The data are from a study of vaccination effects on CD4 cells after COVID-19. Background on the study: Two recovered convalescent patients were sampled 16 days and one week pre-vaccination.

Study-wide results and caveats: There was marked clonal contraction among infection- and vaccine-induced clones late after vaccination.

Generated by immunoSEQ multiplex PCR, the TCRdb table keeps only in-frame clones and is missing some. Altogether around 50,000 clones are present, about three quarters being singletons, with the ten largest covering approximately 12%. With around ten days of culture completed, CD4+ T cells were isolated. Days 3 and 7 saw half the medium replaced with IL-2 medium. The CDR3 has 15 residues. From germline, CDR1 is LGHNA and CDR2 YNFKEQ. Trimming shortened V by 0 bases and J by 6 bases, and 9 bases separated the two germline ends. This specimen was CD4+ T cells from PBMCs cultured without peptide, taken before COVID-19 vaccination. The J gene is TRBJ1-6, the V gene TRBV4-2; D is perhaps TRBD1 (5 bases). This receptor was identified in a human donor who had a prior SARS-CoV-2 infection. Here the CDR3 DNA reads TGTGCCAGCAGCCAAGATCTGGACACTAATTCACCCCTCCACTTT. Translated, it gives CASSQDLDTNSPLHF.